This entry lists 11 T cell receptor beta chains sequenced from one sample in a study of T cell responses to AZD1222 COVID-19 vaccine. The assay was immunoSEQ multiplex PCR, and TCRdb's table has in-frame clones only and misses some. The sample has approximately 120,000 clones, about 90% seen once. Source: peripheral blood, taken on day 0 of AZD1222 vaccination. These receptors were taken from an adult in good health.

This chain uses TRBV28 with TRBJ1-2; no clear D gene. Per the germline V gene, CDR1 is MDHEN and CDR2 is SYDVKM. V was clipped by 3 bases and J by 10 bases, with 15 bases between them. The CDR3 runs 13 residues. The CDR3 region is CASSFDVPPVYTF. The CDR3 region has the DNA TGTGCCAGCAGTTTTGACGTTCCCCCGGTCTACACCTTC.

This chain's CDR3 is CASSEDQRGTQYF. The CDR3 coding sequence is TGCGCCAGCAGCGAGGATCAACGAGGGACCCAGTACTTC. The chain is built from TRBV5-1 and TRBJ2-5, with no clear D. The CDR3 totals 13 residues. V lost 4 bases, J lost 7 bases, and 14 bases lay in between. Germline CDR1 and CDR2: SGHRS and YFSETQ.

The CDR3 nucleotides are TGTGCCAGCAGTGAGGGTAGCGGGAGTTTTAGTGAGCAGTTCTTC. It is translated as CASSEGSGSFSEQFF. The chain recombines TRBV6-4 with TRBJ2-1; TRBD2 matches at 9 bases. J gave up 9 bases and V 3 bases, and 9 bases lay outside the gene matches. CDR3 size: 15 residues. CDR1 is MRHNA and CDR2 is SNTAGT in the germline V gene.

The J gene is TRBJ2-7, the V gene TRBV7-9, with a weak D call TRBD2 (5 bases). The CDR3 totals 15 residues. The V gene's germline CDR1 is SEHNR and CDR2 FQNEAQ (reference sequence). The V end lost 6 bases, the J end lost 3 bases, and 18 bases lay between the germline ends. CDR3 sequence (DNA): TGTGCCAGCAGTACATCGGTACGGGGATACTACGAGCAGTACTTC. It codes for CASSTSVRGYYEQYF.

The gene calls are TRBV6-1 and TRBJ1-1; 8 positions match TRBD1. Trimming at V came to 3 bases and at J to 1 base, leaving 4 bases not matched to a gene. The germline V gene has CDR1 MNHNS and CDR2 SASEGT. This CDR3 has 15 amino acids. CDR3 residues: CASSDSGTGNTEAFF. In DNA, the CDR3 is TGTGCCAGCAGTGATTCCGGGACAGGGAACACTGAAGCTTTCTTT.

V is TRBV2 and J is TRBJ2-5; TRBD2 aligns across 9 bases. CDR3 length equals 14 residues. Germline V gene sequence: CDR1 SNHLY, CDR2 FYNNEI. The V segment lost 6 bases and the J segment 5 bases; nucleotides outside the gene matches: 7. The CDR3 nucleotides read TGTGCCAGCAGGATCGGACTAGCGAGGGAGACCCAGTACTTC. Translated, it gives CASRIGLARETQYF.

The chain links TRBV5-1 to TRBJ1-3, with 7 bases that match TRBD1. Germline values: CDR1 SGHRS, CDR2 YFSETQ. J gave up 0 bases and V 3 bases, and 6 bases lay outside the gene matches. This CDR3 is built from 16 residues. The CDR3 sequence is CASSSGTDYSGNTIYF. The CDR3 nucleotides read TGCGCCAGCAGCTCCGGGACAGACTACTCTGGAAACACCATATATTTT. Full variable domain (outside the CDR3, taken from reference TRBV5-1 and TRBJ1-3): KAGVTQTPRYLIKTRGQQVTLSCSPISGHRSVSWYQQTPGQGLQFLFEYFSETQRNKGNFPGRFSGRQFSNSRSEMNVSTLELGDSALYLCASSSGTDYSGNTIYFGEGSWLTVV.

Many counts were recorded for this clone. The chain employs TRBV19 and TRBJ2-7; 9 bases are shared with TRBD1. The germline gives CDR1 LNHDA, CDR2 SQIVND (reference sequence). The CDR3 runs 15 residues. Germline trimming cut 0 bases from V and 6 bases from J; bases unmatched to any gene: 6. CDR3 amino acids: CASSIDWDRVAEQYF. The CDR3 DNA follows: TGTGCCAGTAGTATAGATTGGGACAGGGTAGCCGAGCAGTACTTC.

The J gene is TRBJ1-3, the V gene TRBV5-1; D may be TRBD1 (6 bases). This CDR3 has 15 residues. The germline gives CDR1 SGHRS, CDR2 YFSETQ. V was clipped by 5 bases and J by 4 bases, with 16 bases between them. The CDR3 nucleotides are TGCGCCAGCAGTCGAGACAGGACTCCAGGAAACACCATATATTTT. Protein product: CASSRDRTPGNTIYF.

Here the CDR3 DNA reads TGTGCCAGCAGCGCCCAGCCGGGGGGCCCCTACGAGCAGTACTTC. Amino acids: CASSAQPGGPYEQYF. The gene calls are TRBV5-4 and TRBJ2-7, with D possibly being TRBD2 (7 bases). Trimming took 4 bases from V and 2 from J, leaving 16 bases between them. The germline gives CDR1 SGHNT, CDR2 YYREEE (reference sequence). This CDR3 is built from 15 residues.

This clone was recorded only once. The chain carries TRBV28 and TRBJ1-2, with D unresolved. There are 15 residues in the CDR3. CDR1 is MDHEN and CDR2 is SYDVKM in the germline V gene. Trimming took 5 bases from V and 0 from J, leaving 13 bases between them. This CDR3 is CASSPPDGSNYGYTF. DNA for the CDR3: TGTGCCAGCAGTCCCCCGGATGGGTCTAACTATGGCTACACCTTC.